This T cell receptor beta chain was sequenced during a study of T-cell reconstitution after alpha-beta-depleted transplantation in children. Note on this clonotype: The target antigen is unknown.

Study-wide points: Hyperexpanded clones declined; after one year, newly produced T cells mostly supplied diversity. Some patients' high day-60 TCRbeta diversity was traced to surviving recipient T cells and thymic progenitors.

Germline values: CDR1 SQVTM, CDR2 ANQGSEA. CDR3 length: 13 residues. V dropped 5 bases and J dropped 3; count of bases not matched to a gene: 4. As it was prepared, the TCRbeta library received unique molecular identifiers. TCRdb itself ran the PCR reads through MiXCR, one entry per CDR3 protein. The sample lists about 600,000 distinct CDR3 sequences; roughly 23% were seen once. The J gene is TRBJ1-2, the V gene TRBV29-1; 9 bases match TRBD1. The source material was PBMCs, mostly from graft donor cells, sampled 360 days after TCRalphabeta/CD19-depleted stem cell transplant. The origin of this receptor is a boy younger than two who had a stem cell transplant for acute myeloid leukemia, so the T cells may come from the graft donor. The CDR3 reads CSVRTGEDYGYTF. The CDR3 DNA reads as TGCAGCGTTAGGACAGGGGAGGACTATGGCTACACCTTC.